The sequence of this TCR beta chain was determined in a study of neurological immune-mediated disorders. Notes on the study in general: Whereas HTLV-1-associated myelopathy showed the most TCR clonal expansion, multiple sclerosis showed the least, with levels below those of healthy controls. Private repertoires in all groups were suggested by the finding that expanded clones across subjects shared no CDR3 amino acid sequences.

The CDR3 contains 15 residues. Looked up from germline, CDR1 is DFQATT and CDR2 is SNEGSKA (reference sequence). Trimming at V came to 6 bases and at J to 4 bases, leaving 10 bases not matched to a gene. Regarding time point: technical triplicate 2. It was from 2 million PBMCs stored at -80 C that the unsorted libraries were obtained. This clonotype came up many times. Its cognate antigen is unknown. Using its own MiXCR run on the 5' RACE reads, TCRdb lists one record per CDR3 protein. The sample carries under 70,000 distinct CDR3 sequences, 24% recorded once. The rearrangement links TRBV20-1 to TRBJ2-1; 9 nucleotides agree with TRBD2. Sequenced input: PBMCs. This clonotype was obtained from a man in his 60s with HTLV-1-associated myelopathy (HAM/TSP). The CDR3 nucleotides are TGCAGTGCCATCTCCGGGACTAGCCGGTACAATGAGCAGTTCTTC. Its translation: CSAISGTSRYNEQFF.